The rows below give T cell receptor beta chains drawn from one sample of a study of T cell repertoires in cytomegalovirus infection. In TCRdb, the reads were re-called with MiXCR into one record per CDR3 protein. The profile shows 150,000 to 200,000 distinct CDR3 sequences, approximately 14% of them singletons. The material sequenced was PBMCs. These receptors were collected from a human donor in good health (CMV status not recorded). Some clones in this sample may be carry-over from other donors' samples. CDR3s include the opening cysteine and the closing phenylalanine or tryptophan. A D gene is named only where the DNA matches it firmly. Size values are once, few and many counts, or a class for expanded clones, and some rows have none.

d_call clone_size j_call v_call cdr3_nt cdr3_aa
TRBD1 many TRBJ1-5 TRBV4-2 TGTGCCAGCAGCCAAGATCCAGGGGGGGATGATCAGCCCCAGCATTTT CASSQDPGGDDQPQHF
. . TRBJ1-6 TRBV10-3 TGTGCCATCAGTGTTTTGGGGCTGGAGGCTTCACCCCTCCACTTT CAISVLGLEASPLHF
TRBD2 . TRBJ2-3 TRBV6-1 TGTGCCAGCAGCCCCGCCAGCGGGGGCACAGATACGCAGTATTTT CASSPASGGTDTQYF
TRBD1 many TRBJ1-1 TRBV24-1 TGTGCCACCAGTGACTCGGACAGGTGTCTCCCTGAAGCTTTCTTT CATSDSDRCLPEAFF
. . TRBJ1-5 TRBV2 TGTGCCAGCAGCGTCAAATCGAATAGCAATCAGCCCCAGCATTTT CASSVKSNSNQPQHF
. many TRBJ1-1 TRBV12-3/TRBV12-4 TGTGCCAGCAGTAAGGGGCCGAACACTGAAGCTTTCTTT CASSKGPNTEAFF
. many TRBJ1-1 TRBV29-1 TGCAGCGTTGGGGTGGCGGCGACCATGAACACTGAAGCTTTCTTT CSVGVAATMNTEAFF
TRBD2 few TRBJ2-1 TRBV11-3 TGTGCCAGCAGCCTTGAGCGGGGGGGCCGTAGTGAGCAGTTCTTC CASSLERGGRSEQFF
. many TRBJ1-5 TRBV15 TGTGCCACCAGCAGAGTCCGGGGGGGCGATAGCAATCAGCCCCAGCATTTT CATSRVRGGDSNQPQHF
TRBD1 few TRBJ2-7 TRBV5-6 TGTGCCAGCAGCCGGATTATACGGGACAGGGGGCGATCTATCCACGAGCAGTACTTC CASSRIIRDRGRSIHEQYF
. many TRBJ2-7 TRBV7-8 TGTGCCAGCAGCTTGTTCGGGGGGCGCATTGGAGACGAGCAGTACTTC CASSLFGGRIGDEQYF
. many TRBJ2-1 TRBV20-1 TGCAGTGCTAGCCCCAGGGGACGCAATGAGCAGTTCTTC CSASPRGRNEQFF
TRBD2 few TRBJ2-2 TRBV20-1 TGCAGTGCTAGAGATTTACGGCGGGGGGAGACCGGGGAGCTGTTTTTT CSARDLRRGETGELFF
TRBD2 many TRBJ2-1 TRBV7-9 TGTGCCAGCAGCTCCCCCACCGGGACTAGCGGGAGGGACACCTACAATGAGCAGTTCTTC CASSSPTGTSGRDTYNEQFF
. many TRBJ1-2 TRBV7-9 TGTGCCAGCAGCCCCATACAGGGCGGCTATGGCTACACCTTC CASSPIQGGYGYTF
. few TRBJ2-3 TRBV2 TGTGCCAGCAGTGAAGAGCGGACCGTCACAGATACGCAGTATTTT CASSEERTVTDTQYF
. few TRBJ1-1 TRBV7-9 TGTGCCAGCAGCTTATCCGGTATACCGAACACTGAAGCTTTCTTT CASSLSGIPNTEAFF
. few TRBJ1-5 TRBV30 TGTGCCTGGAGTCAGGGAGGCAATCAGCCCCAGCATTTT CAWSQGGNQPQHF
. few TRBJ1-6 TRBV20-1 TGCAGTGCTAGAGATGTGGGGCAGAATTCACCCCTCCACTTT CSARDVGQNSPLHF
. few TRBJ2-3 TRBV5-5 TGTGCCAGCAGCTTGTTGGGCACGGTAGGAGATACGCAGTATTTT CASSLLGTVGDTQYF
. many TRBJ1-2 TRBV7-8 TGTGCCAGCAGCGTAGGGGGGGGAGGCCGACTTTATGGCTACACCTTC CASSVGGGGRLYGYTF
. many TRBJ2-2 TRBV6-2/TRBV6-3 TGTGCCAGCAGTTACACGGACCGACGGAGGGCGGACACCGGGGAGCTGTTTTTT CASSYTDRRRADTGELFF